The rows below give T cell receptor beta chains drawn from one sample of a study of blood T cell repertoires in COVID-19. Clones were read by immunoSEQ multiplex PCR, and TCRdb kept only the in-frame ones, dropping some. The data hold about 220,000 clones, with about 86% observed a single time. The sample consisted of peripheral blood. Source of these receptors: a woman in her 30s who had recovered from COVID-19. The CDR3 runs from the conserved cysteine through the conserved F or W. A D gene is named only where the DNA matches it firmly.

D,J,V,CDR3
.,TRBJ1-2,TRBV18,CASSPGGNYGYTF
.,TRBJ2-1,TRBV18,CASSPNGINNEQFF
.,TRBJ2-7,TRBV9,CASSVEGRGRDEQYF
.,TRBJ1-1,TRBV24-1,CATSTGSTEAFF
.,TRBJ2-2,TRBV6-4,CASRDSSSTGELFF
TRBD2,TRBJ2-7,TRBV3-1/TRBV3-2,CASSQWTSGSYEQYF
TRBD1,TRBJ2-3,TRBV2,CASRDRVDTQYF
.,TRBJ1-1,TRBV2,CASTSFQNRAANTEAFF
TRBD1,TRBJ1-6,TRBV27,CASSQRTGSISPLHF
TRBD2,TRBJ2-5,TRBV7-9,CASSSILRGGQETQYF
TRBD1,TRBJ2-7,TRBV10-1,CARLSWDRASYEQYF
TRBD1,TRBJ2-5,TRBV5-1,CASAPDRGGQETQYF
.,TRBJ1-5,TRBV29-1,CSVGRGSNQPQHF
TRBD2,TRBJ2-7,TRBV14,CASSATGAGLAGADEQYF
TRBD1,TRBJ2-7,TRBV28,CASVGTGGHEQYF
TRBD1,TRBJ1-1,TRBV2,CASRGTGGEAFF
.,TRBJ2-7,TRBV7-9,CASSPGVIPYEQYF
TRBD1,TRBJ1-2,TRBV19,CASTQWTGGGGYTF
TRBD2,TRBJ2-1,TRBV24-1,CATSDLAGEWDEQFF
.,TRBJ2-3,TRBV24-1,CATSDPAPTRRLYF
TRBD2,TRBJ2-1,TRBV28,CASSSGQTSGRMNNEQFF
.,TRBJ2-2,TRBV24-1,CATGAHLIYTGELFF
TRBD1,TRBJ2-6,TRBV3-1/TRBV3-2,CASSRPGQGASGANVLTF
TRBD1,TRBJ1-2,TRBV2,CASSEIGTESGYTF
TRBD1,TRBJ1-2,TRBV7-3,CASSLAGDREHTF
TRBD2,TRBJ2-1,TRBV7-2,CASSSTSGRSVEQFF
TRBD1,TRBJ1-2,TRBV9,CASSPLKYLGAGGGYTF
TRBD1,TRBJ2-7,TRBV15,CATSHLRTGGYEQYF
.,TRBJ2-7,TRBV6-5,CASSYSSSYEQYF
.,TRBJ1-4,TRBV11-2,CASSLTRNEKLFF
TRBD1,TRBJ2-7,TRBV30,CAWSPNRDRGEHF
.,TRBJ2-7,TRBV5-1,CASSQQGMGDEQYF
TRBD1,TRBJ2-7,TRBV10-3,CAISVPGQGTYEQYF
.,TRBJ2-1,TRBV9,CASSVVGEGEQFF
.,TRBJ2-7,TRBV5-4,CASKPAPNNEQYF
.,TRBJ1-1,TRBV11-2,CASSGDGGKAFF
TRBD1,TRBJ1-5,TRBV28,CASSPGTGSQAQHF
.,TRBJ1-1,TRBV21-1,CASSRTGNEAFF
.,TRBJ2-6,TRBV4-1,CASSQPADGANVLTF
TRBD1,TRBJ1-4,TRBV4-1,CASSQDRGQSDEKLFF